A single sample gave rise to the 27 T cell receptor beta chains below, sequenced in a study of blood T cell repertoires in COVID-19. The method was immunoSEQ multiplex PCR; TCRdb's version includes in-frame clones alone and lacks a portion of them. This sample has 200,000 to 250,000 clones, with approximately 84% found just once. The sample comprised peripheral blood. The receptors come from a woman aged 30 to 39 who had recovered from COVID-19.

The rearrangement links TRBV5-6 to TRBJ2-3; 11 bases align to TRBD2. Germline V gives CDR1 SGHDT, CDR2 YYEEEE. V gave up 0 bases and J gave up 7 bases; unmatched junction bases: 10. This CDR3 region has 17 residues. This CDR3 is CASSLETSGVRRNTQYF. The CDR3 DNA reads TGTGCCAGCAGCTTGGAGACTAGCGGGGTCCGAAGGAATACGCAGTATTTT.

The chain carries TRBV7-6 and TRBJ2-2; 11 positions match TRBD1. V lost 7 bases to trimming and J lost 4 bases; unmatched junction nucleotides: 11. Germline assignment: CDR1 SGHVS and CDR2 FNYEAQ. The CDR3 is made up of 17 amino acids. CDR3 nucleotide sequence: TGTGCCAGCACCCGGCTTACCGGGACAGGGGGCACCGGGGAGCTGTTTTTT. This codes for CASTRLTGTGGTGELFF.

As DNA, the CDR3 is TGTGCCAGCAGCTTAGGTCCAGCGGGGGGGTCCTACGAGCAGTACTTC. Translating gives CASSLGPAGGSYEQYF. The genes are TRBV7-6 and TRBJ2-7; 10 positions agree with TRBD2. The CDR3 length is 16 residues. Germline CDR1 and CDR2: SGHVS and FNYEAQ. V gave up 1 base and J gave up 1 base; unmatched junction bases: 4.

The chain uses TRBV18 and TRBJ1-4; D is unresolved. CDR3 length: 13 amino acids. In germline, CDR1 is KGHSH, CDR2 LQKENI. V was pared by 2 bases and J by 8 bases, with 9 bases between. DNA for the CDR3: TGTGCCAGCTCACCAACGACTTCGGAAAAACTGTTTTTT. Encoded protein: CASSPTTSEKLFF.

This chain joins TRBV27 and TRBJ2-5, with 9 bases matching TRBD1. V shed 4 bases and J 4 bases; nucleotides not matched to a gene: 7. Germline V gives CDR1 MNHEY, CDR2 SMNVEV (reference sequence). The CDR3 covers 15 residues. The CDR3 DNA follows: TGTGCCAGCAGTTCTGGACAGGGGAAGGGAGAGACCCAGTACTTC. Its translation is CASSSGQGKGETQYF.

The genes are TRBV10-3 and TRBJ1-6; 8 bases align to TRBD1. Losses at the gene ends were 4 bases for V and 8 bases for J; bases not matched to a gene: 7. CDR1 is ENHRY and CDR2 is SYGVKD in the germline V gene. CDR3 length equals 15 residues. CDR3 nucleotides: TGTGCCATCAGTGGGGGGATGACAGGGGATTCACCCCTCCACTTT. Protein: CAISGGMTGDSPLHF.

The gene calls are TRBV7-9 and TRBJ2-2; 10 bases map to TRBD1. CDR1 and CDR2 from the germline V gene are SEHNR and FQNEAQ (reference sequence). V gave up 5 bases and J gave up 4 bases; unmatched junction bases: 13. The CDR3 runs to 18 residues. CDR3 bases: TGTGCCAGCAGCCCAAAGAATGCCCGGGACAGGGGCACCGGGGAGCTGTTTTTT. Translating it yields CASSPKNARDRGTGELFF.

With respect to this clone: Additional DNA sequences in this sample encode the identical CDR3. This chain uses TRBV6-1 with TRBJ2-3, with 9 bases matching TRBD1. V was clipped by 3 bases and J by 4 bases; unmatched bases: 2. The CDR3 runs 14 residues. Germline V gene lookup returns CDR1 MNHNS and CDR2 SASEGT. CDR3 sequence (DNA): TGTGCCAGCAGTGAGGGACAGGGCGCAGATACGCAGTATTTT. This sequence encodes CASSEGQGADTQYF.

The chain combines TRBV6-5 with TRBJ1-2, with D uncertain. V gave up 0 bases and J gave up 5 bases, with 7 bases separating them. From germline, CDR1 is MNHEY and CDR2 SVGAGI. The CDR3 covers 13 residues. The CDR3 region has the DNA TGTGCCAGCAGTTACTCGAGGAGGTATGGCTACACCTTC. This gives the protein CASSYSRRYGYTF.

The genes are TRBV27 and TRBJ1-5; 10 nucleotides align to TRBD1. The germline V gene has CDR1 MNHEY and CDR2 SMNVEV (reference sequence). This CDR3 contains 18 residues. Trimming at V came to 6 bases and at J to 6 bases, leaving 17 bases not matched to a gene. The CDR3 DNA reads as TGTGCCAGCAGCAAACTCATCCAGACAGGGGGCGTAAGTCAGCCCCAGCATTTT. It translates to CASSKLIQTGGVSQPQHF.

This chain uses TRBV5-1 with TRBJ2-1; 7 bases are shared with TRBD1. The CDR3 loop spans 14 amino acids. The ends lost 7 bases at V and 9 bases at J; junction bases unmatched: 13. Germline CDR1 is SGHRS and CDR2 is YFSETQ. The CDR3 is CASDSAGSGGEQFF. The CDR3 DNA follows: TGCGCCAGCGATTCGGCAGGATCAGGGGGTGAGCAGTTCTTC. The variable domain in full, completed from reference TRBV5-1 and TRBJ2-1, reads KAGVTQTPRYLIKTRGQQVTLSCSPISGHRSVSWYQQTPGQGLQFLFEYFSETQRNKGNFPGRFSGRQFSNSRSEMNVSTLELGDSALYLCASDSAGSGGEQFFGPGTRLTVL.

This chain uses TRBV9 with TRBJ2-7; a weak D match, TRBD1 (6 bases). This CDR3 region has 14 residues. Trimming cost V 3 bases and J 2 bases, with 12 bases left between them. CDR1 SGDLS and CDR2 YYNGEE come from the germline V gene. CDR3 residues: CASSAATGAYEQYF. CDR3 nucleotide sequence: TGTGCCAGCAGCGCAGCGACAGGAGCCTACGAGCAGTACTTC.

This chain joins TRBV7-2 and TRBJ1-1; 7 nucleotides align to TRBD1. Germline loops: CDR1 SGHTA, CDR2 FQGNSA. The J segment lost 6 bases and the V segment lost 1 base, leaving 5 bases of the junction unmatched. The CDR3 length is 14 residues. CDR3 DNA sequence: TGTGCCAGCAGCTTAGTACCTGGGACAGCTGAAGCTTTCTTT. Amino acid sequence: CASSLVPGTAEAFF.

In this sample, this clone turned up once. The chain couples TRBV10-3 to TRBJ1-2; D may be TRBD1 (6 bases). Germline assignment: CDR1 ENHRY and CDR2 SYGVKD. The CDR3 extends over 10 amino acids. V dropped 11 bases and J dropped 7 bases, with 11 bases sitting between them. The CDR3 loop is CASEGVGYTF. The CDR3 nucleotides read TGTGCCTCCGAGGGGGTTGGCTACACCTTC.

The gene calls are TRBV14 and TRBJ1-4; TRBD1 agrees at 8 bases. Germline CDR1 is SGHDN and CDR2 is FVKESK. V trimming: 4 bases; J trimming: 5 bases; junction bases outside the gene matches: 6. The CDR3 totals 15 residues. CDR3 bases: TGTGCCAGCAGCCCGCTGACAGGGGTGAATGAAAAACTGTTTTTT. Its translation is CASSPLTGVNEKLFF.

The chain carries TRBV9 and TRBJ2-1, with 9 positions matching TRBD2. Germline V gene data show CDR1 as SGDLS and CDR2 as YYNGEE. This CDR3 region has 15 residues. V lost 0 bases, J lost 7 bases, and 5 bases stayed unmatched. The CDR3: CASSVGGGAGNEQFF. The CDR3 DNA sequence: TGTGCCAGCAGCGTAGGCGGGGGGGCGGGTAATGAGCAGTTCTTC. Variable domain in full (rest from reference TRBV9 and TRBJ2-1): DSGVTQTPKHLITATGQRVTLRCSPRSGDLSVYWYQQSLDQGLQFLIQYYNGEERAKGNILERFSAQQFPDLHSELNLSSLELGDSALYFCASSVGGGAGNEQFFGPGTRLTVL.

The rearrangement uses TRBV9 and TRBJ2-3; 8 positions match TRBD2. CDR3 length equals 15 residues. Germline-derived CDR1 and CDR2 are SGDLS and YYNGEE. With 0 bases clipped from V and 5 bases from J, the junction kept 5 bases outside the gene matches. The DNA for the CDR3 is TGTGCCAGCAGCGTAGAAGGGACTAGATTAGATACGCAGTATTTT. Encoded protein: CASSVEGTRLDTQYF.

V and J are TRBV14 and TRBJ1-3; D is ambiguous. CDR1 and CDR2 (germline): SGHDN, FVKESK. With 1 base removed from V and 1 base from J, the gap between germline ends came to 14 bases. The CDR3 is 17 amino acids. The CDR3 region is CASSQAYRLFSGNTIYF. In DNA, the CDR3 is TGTGCCAGCAGCCAAGCATACCGGTTATTTTCTGGAAACACCATATATTTT.

V gene TRBV6-5 combines with J gene TRBJ2-2, with a tentative D call TRBD1 (6 bases). Between the trimmed V and J ends, which lost 5 bases and 6 bases, there was a span of 16 bases. The CDR3 contains 15 residues. Germline V CDR1 and CDR2: MNHEY, SVGAGI. CDR3 in DNA: TGTGCCAGCAGTCAGTTTACAGGGAGTGCCGGGGAGCTGTTTTTT. Amino acids: CASSQFTGSAGELFF.

The gene calls are TRBV16 and TRBJ2-7, with TRBD1 identical over 10 bases. The V and J ends lost 4 bases and 2 bases, in that order; junction bases with no gene match: 5. The germline V gene has CDR1 KGHSY and CDR2 FQNENV. This CDR3 comprises 15 residues. The CDR3 loop reads CASSLLGQGAYEQYF. In DNA, the CDR3 is TGTGCCAGCAGCCTACTCGGACAGGGGGCCTACGAGCAGTACTTC. The variable domain in full, with the rest retrieved from reference TRBV16 and TRBJ2-7, is GEEVAQTPKHLVRGEGQKAKLYCAPIKGHSYVFWYQQVLKNEFKFLISFQNENVFDETGMPKERFSAKCLPNSPCSLEIQATKLEDSAVYFCASSLLGQGAYEQYFGPGTRLTVT.

The chain carries TRBV30 and TRBJ2-5, with D perhaps matching TRBD2 (6 bases). This CDR3 has 14 amino acids. Germline V CDR1 and CDR2: GTSNPN, SVGIG (reference sequence). Trimming cost V 3 bases and J 4 bases, with 15 bases left between them. The CDR3 spells CAWSPGVRGETQYF. CDR3 DNA: TGTGCCTGGAGCCCGGGGGTAAGGGGAGAGACCCAGTACTTC.

The chain employs TRBV29-1 and TRBJ2-5; D is possibly TRBD2 (6 bases). CDR1 and CDR2 from the germline V gene are SQVTM and ANQGSEA. With 5 bases removed from V and 0 bases from J, the gap between germline ends came to 7 bases. The CDR3 has 12 amino acids. The CDR3 loop is CSVRTNQETQYF. Written as DNA, the CDR3 is TGCAGCGTTAGGACTAACCAAGAGACCCAGTACTTC.

This chain joins TRBV4-3 and TRBJ1-1; D possibly corresponds to TRBD1 (5 bases). Germline values: CDR1 LGHNA, CDR2 YSLEER. Between the trimmed V and J ends, which lost 0 bases and 7 bases, there was a span of 21 bases. CDR3 size: 17 residues. CDR3: CASSQDSTGLSVGEAFF. The CDR3 nucleotides are TGCGCCAGCAGCCAAGATTCAACAGGCCTCTCGGTCGGTGAAGCTTTCTTT.

The chain uses TRBV3-1 (or the pseudogene TRBV3-2) and TRBJ1-2; weak D call: TRBD1 (5 bases). The CDR3 covers 15 residues. The germline gives CDR1 LGHDT, CDR2 YNNKEL (reference sequence). Trimming took 1 base from V and 3 from J, leaving 12 bases between them. The CDR3 DNA reads as TGTGCCAGCAGCCAAGGGAGGGGTAAGGACTATGGCTACACCTTC. Translated, it gives CASSQGRGKDYGYTF.

The chain carries TRBV2 and TRBJ2-5, with 8 bases fitting TRBD1. Germline trimming cut 6 bases from V and 5 bases from J; bases unmatched to any gene: 2. This CDR3 has 12 residues. Germline CDR1 reads SNHLY; CDR2 reads FYNNEI. As DNA, the CDR3 is TGTGCCAGCAGCAGGGGGCTGGAGACCCAGTACTTC. This sequence encodes CASSRGLETQYF.

The chain employs TRBV11-2 and TRBJ1-6; D ambiguous. V was clipped by 5 bases and J by 7 bases, with 9 bases between them. Looked up from germline, CDR1 is SGHAT and CDR2 is FQNNGV. The CDR3 has 13 amino acids. CDR3 sequence: CASSGTGNSPLHF. As DNA, the CDR3 is TGTGCCAGCAGCGGAACGGGAAATTCACCCCTCCACTTT.

This clone was found once. This sequence joins TRBV5-1 and TRBJ2-5; 15 nucleotides line up with TRBD2. V shed 4 bases and J 5 bases; nucleotides not matched to a gene: 9. This CDR3 is built from 17 residues. Germline CDR1 is SGHRS and CDR2 is YFSETQ. CDR3 DNA: TGCGCCAGCAGCCCGGGGACTAGCGGGGGGCCGGGGGAGACCCAGTACTTC. It specifies CASSPGTSGGPGETQYF. Full variable domain (outside the CDR3, taken from reference TRBV5-1 and TRBJ2-5): KAGVTQTPRYLIKTRGQQVTLSCSPISGHRSVSWYQQTPGQGLQFLFEYFSETQRNKGNFPGRFSGRQFSNSRSEMNVSTLELGDSALYLCASSPGTSGGPGETQYFGPGTRLLVL.